The sequence of this T cell receptor (beta chain) was determined in a study of T cell changes during pregnancy in multiple sclerosis. The data were produced by immunoSEQ multiplex PCR, yet TCRdb's version contains in-frame clones alone and is incomplete. Of 80,000 to 100,000 clones listed, 85% to 95% were seen once; the top ten hold 0.99%. Germline CDR1 reads SGHDT; CDR2 reads YYEEEE. V lost 3 bases and J lost 4; bases outside the gene matches: 8. This CDR3 contains 16 residues. This receptor was obtained from a female donor with multiple sclerosis, enrolled in a pregnancy study. The rearrangement joins TRBV5-6 to TRBJ2-7; TRBD2 agrees at 12 bases. This sample comprised peripheral blood, obtained after pregnancy. The CDR3 reads CASSSLVGTSGYEQYF. The CDR3 bases are TGTGCCAGCAGCTCCCTTGTTGGGACTAGCGGGTACGAGCAGTACTTC.